Below are 13 T cell receptor beta chains sequenced from a single sample in a study of cytomegalovirus exposure and HLA in healthy donors. Assay used: immunoSEQ multiplex PCR; TCRdb lists only in-frame clones, some missing. Among 65,000 to 75,000 clones listed, about 94% were seen once. Source material: PBMCs. The receptors stem from a young man in good health and CMV-seropositive.

V usage is TRBV29-1 and J usage is TRBJ1-1; a possible D gene is TRBD1 (5 bases). The CDR3 is made up of 13 amino acids. In germline, CDR1 is SQVTM, CDR2 ANQGSEA. The V gene lost 6 bases and the J gene lost 1 base, with 12 bases spanning the gap. The CDR3 sequence is CSVADSSNTEAFF. CDR3 in DNA: TGCAGCGTAGCAGACAGTTCGAACACTGAAGCTTTCTTT.

The chain links TRBV19 to TRBJ2-7; D assignment may be TRBD1 or TRBD2 (10 bases each). The CDR3 has 21 residues. The V end lost 8 bases, the J end lost 2 bases, and 37 bases lay between the germline ends. CDR1 and CDR2 (germline): LNHDA, SQIVND (reference sequence). CDR3 residues: CASSQEMTGGKLAGLTYEQYF. CDR3 nucleotides: TGTGCCAGTTCCCAAGAGATGACAGGGGGCAAACTAGCGGGATTAACCTACGAGCAGTACTTC.

In DNA, the CDR3 is TGTGCCATCAGTGAGTCGGGGGCCACTGAAGCTTTCTTT. Protein: CAISESGATEAFF. The rearrangement uses TRBV10-3 and TRBJ1-1, with D perhaps matching TRBD1 (6 bases). The CDR3 has 13 amino acids. Germline-derived CDR1 and CDR2 are ENHRY and SYGVKD. The V and J ends lost 0 bases and 4 bases respectively, with 6 bases between them.

V gene TRBV9 combines with J gene TRBJ1-1; the match to TRBD1 covers 7 bases. Germline lookup yields CDR1 SGDLS and CDR2 YYNGEE. Trimming at V came to 3 bases and at J to 3 bases, leaving 5 bases not matched to a gene. The CDR3 has 14 amino acids. The CDR3: CASSATTGDTEAFF. CDR3 in DNA: TGTGCCAGCAGCGCAACTACAGGGGACACTGAAGCTTTCTTT.

This rearrangement joins TRBV6-6 to TRBJ2-3; 8 nucleotides agree with TRBD2. The V and J ends lost 5 bases and 3 bases, in that order; junction bases with no gene match: 7. This CDR3 contains 15 residues. CDR1 is MNHNY, CDR2 SVGAGI, per germline (reference sequence). The CDR3 sequence is CASSESGSSTDTQYF. CDR3 in DNA: TGTGCCAGCAGTGAGAGCGGGAGCTCGACAGATACGCAGTATTTT.

The V and J genes are TRBV4-1 and TRBJ2-7; D perhaps matches TRBD2 (7 bases). Germline-derived CDR1 and CDR2 are MGHRA and YSYEKL. There are 14 residues in the CDR3. V lost 5 bases and J lost 2, with 13 bases in between. The CDR3 sequence is CASSSLGGAYEQYF. In nucleotides, the CDR3 is TGCGCCAGCAGCTCCCTAGGGGGGGCCTACGAGCAGTACTTC.

The chain combines TRBV2 with TRBJ2-3; 9 bases line up with TRBD1. Germline CDR1 and CDR2: SNHLY and FYNNEI. Trimming removed 3 bases from V and 5 bases from J; junction bases left unmatched: 6. The CDR3 sequence is 15 residues long. CDR3 residues: CASSDEQGAGDTQYF. CDR3 coding DNA: TGTGCCAGCAGTGATGAACAGGGGGCTGGAGATACGCAGTATTTT.

The rearrangement joins TRBV30 to TRBJ2-7; D uncertain. V lost 2 bases, J lost 5 bases, and 10 bases lay in between. The CDR3 is 12 residues long. Looked up from germline, CDR1 is GTSNPN and CDR2 is SVGIG (reference sequence). CDR3 in amino acids: CAWSPGSHEQYF. CDR3 DNA: TGTGCCTGGAGTCCAGGCAGCCACGAGCAGTACTTC.

V gene TRBV4-1 combines with J gene TRBJ2-2; D ambiguous. The length of the CDR3 is 15 residues. Germline V gives CDR1 MGHRA, CDR2 YSYEKL. V lost 0 bases, J lost 7 bases, and 12 bases lay in between. This chain's CDR3 is CASSQDSKSGGELFF. For the CDR3, the DNA is TGCGCCAGCAGCCAAGACTCGAAGAGTGGCGGGGAGCTGTTTTTT.

This clone came up once. The rearrangement uses TRBV12-5 and TRBJ2-3; 7 nucleotides line up with TRBD2. V shed 6 bases and J 2 bases; nucleotides not matched to a gene: 8. Germline assignment: CDR1 LGHNT and CDR2 FRNRAP. There are 15 residues in the CDR3. The DNA for the CDR3 is TGTGCTAGTGGCACTGCGGGGGAGGACACAGATACGCAGTATTTT. Protein sequence: CASGTAGEDTDTQYF.

The gene calls are TRBV29-1 and TRBJ2-7; D may be TRBD1 (6 bases). The CDR3 sequence is 14 residues long. V gave up 4 bases and J gave up 6 bases, with 19 bases separating them. Germline loops: CDR1 SQVTM, CDR2 ANQGSEA. The CDR3 spells CSVVPGLQGREQYF. In nucleotides, the CDR3 is TGCAGCGTTGTCCCAGGGTTACAGGGCCGCGAGCAGTACTTC.

In this sample, this clone turned up once. This chain joins TRBV29-1 and TRBJ2-3; D uncertain. CDR1 is SQVTM and CDR2 is ANQGSEA in the germline V gene. The V and J ends lost 0 bases and 10 bases respectively, with 5 bases between them. The CDR3 extends over 10 amino acids. CDR3 DNA sequence: TGCAGCGTTGAAGATCGGGCGCAGTATTTT. This sequence encodes CSVEDRAQYF.

The chain uses TRBV29-1 and TRBJ2-7; D might be TRBD2 (6 bases). Trimming pared 3 bases from V and 7 bases from J, leaving 19 bases between. The CDR3 sequence is 14 residues long. Germline V lookup: CDR1 SQVTM, CDR2 ANQGSEA. CDR3: CSVDLSYRAGEQYF. In DNA, the CDR3 is TGCAGCGTTGACTTGTCGTATCGTGCGGGAGAGCAGTACTTC.